The clone carrying this T cell receptor (beta chain) was seen only a few times. The antigen remains undetermined. The data were obtained in a study of regulatory dendritic cells for organ transplantation. Study-level points and caveats: Of resting T cell subsets, memory CD8+ had the most alloreactive clonotypes.

Sequencing was performed with immunoSEQ multiplex PCR; in TCRdb, only in-frame clones are kept and a portion is missing. The profile shows under 35,000 clones, 82% of them singletons. The V and J ends lost 1 base and 4 bases, in that order; junction bases with no gene match: 2. Germline lookup yields CDR1 SEHNR and CDR2 FQNEAQ (reference sequence). The CDR3 consists of 15 residues. This receptor was identified in a human donor in good health. The rearrangement links TRBV7-9 to TRBJ1-1, with 11 bases matching TRBD1. The material sequenced was naive CD8+ T cells from blood. Subset described: CD45RA+ naive T cells. DNA for the CDR3: TGTGCCAGCAGCTTAGGTGGGACAGGGGGCACTGAAGCTTTCTTT. The encoded protein is CASSLGGTGGTEAFF.